This record looks at one T cell receptor (beta chain) sequence and its context. This sample was included in a study of cytomegalovirus exposure and HLA in healthy donors. Germline CDR1 ENHRY, CDR2 SYGVKD. With 11 bases clipped from V and 3 bases from J, the junction kept 10 bases outside the gene matches. The CDR3 length is 13 residues. The PCR had 60 Vbeta and 13 Jbeta primers. Sequencing was performed with immunoSEQ multiplex PCR; in TCRdb, only in-frame clones are kept and a portion is missing. The table includes tens of thousands of clones, about 70% detected once. Material for sequencing was PBMCs. J is TRBJ2-7 and V is TRBV10-3, with 7 bases that match TRBD1. The TCR comes from a man in his forties in good health and CMV-seropositive. The CDR3 bases are TGTGCCGTCAAAGACAGGGACATCTACGAGCAGTACTTC. This sequence encodes CAVKDRDIYEQYF.